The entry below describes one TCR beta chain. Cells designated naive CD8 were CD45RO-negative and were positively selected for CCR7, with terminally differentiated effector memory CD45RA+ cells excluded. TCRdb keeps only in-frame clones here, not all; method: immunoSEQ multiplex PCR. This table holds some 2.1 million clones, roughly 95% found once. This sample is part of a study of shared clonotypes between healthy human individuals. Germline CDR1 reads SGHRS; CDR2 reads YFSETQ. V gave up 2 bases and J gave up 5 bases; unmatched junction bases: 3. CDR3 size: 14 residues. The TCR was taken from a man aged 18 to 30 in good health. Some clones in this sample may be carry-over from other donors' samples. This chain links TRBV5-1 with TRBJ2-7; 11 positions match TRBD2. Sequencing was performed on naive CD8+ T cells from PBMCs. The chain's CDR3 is CASSLTSGSNEQYF. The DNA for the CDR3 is TGCGCCAGCAGCTTAACTAGCGGGAGCAACGAGCAGTACTTC.